This T cell receptor (beta chain) was observed in a study of CD8 T cells in Susac syndrome. CDR1 is MNHNS, CDR2 SASEGT, per germline. The CDR3 is 15 amino acids. After removal of 6 bases from V and 2 bases from J, the junction contained 4 bases not matched to a gene. Random hexamers were used to reverse transcribe an amount of 0.5 to 1 ug RNA. TCRdb recomputed calls from the immunoSEQ multiplex PCR reads with MiXCR, one row per CDR3 protein. The sample gives hundreds of thousands of distinct CDR3 sequences, about 91% of which show up once; about 0.17% is in the top ten. This rearrangement joins TRBV6-1 to TRBJ2-1; 10 bases fit TRBD2. The TCR originated in a human donor with multiple sclerosis. Sequencing used CD8+ T cells from PBMCs. CDR3 sequence (DNA): TGTGCCAGCAGCCTACTAGCGGGGCCCTACAATGAGCAGTTCTTC. As protein: CASSLLAGPYNEQFF.